The 28 T cell receptor beta chains below were found in one sample sequenced in a study of control samples from healthy donors and cancer patients. Clones were sequenced by immunoSEQ multiplex PCR, and TCRdb holds only the in-frame ones, with some missing. In the table there are about 170,000 clones, approximately 86% of which are singletons. Sequenced sample: blood. The receptors derive from a woman aged 25 to 45 in good health.

This rearrangement joins TRBV27 to TRBJ2-2; 10 nucleotides line up with TRBD2. The CDR3 is 17 residues long. With 0 bases clipped from V and 4 bases from J, the junction kept 5 bases outside the gene matches. Germline V lookup: CDR1 MNHEY, CDR2 SMNVEV (reference sequence). CDR3 sequence reads: CASSLSPSGSTTGELFF. CDR3 bases: TGTGCCAGCAGTTTATCGCCTAGCGGGAGTACCACCGGGGAGCTGTTTTTT.

The J gene is TRBJ1-2, the V gene TRBV7-9, with D uncertain. The germline V gene has CDR1 SEHNR and CDR2 FQNEAQ (reference sequence). The CDR3 is made up of 12 amino acids. The V gene lost 3 bases and the J gene lost 3 bases, with 5 bases spanning the gap. As DNA, the CDR3 is TGTGCCAGCAGCTTCCCCGACTATGGCTACACCTTC. It codes for CASSFPDYGYTF.

The V call is TRBV3-1 (or the pseudogene TRBV3-2), the J call TRBJ2-4; 11 bases fit TRBD2. Unmatched junction bases numbered 16, after V lost 6 bases and J lost 3 bases. Germline V CDR1 and CDR2: LGHDT, YNNKEL (reference sequence). The CDR3 consists of 19 residues. DNA of the CDR3: TGTGCCAGCAGGCCCTCACAGCGACTAGCGGGGACGTACAAAAACATTCAGTACTTC. Residues: CASRPSQRLAGTYKNIQYF.

The chain joins TRBV6-5 to TRBJ2-7, with a possible D match to TRBD2 (6 bases). This CDR3 is built from 13 residues. Trimming took 4 bases from V and 4 from J, leaving 11 bases between them. Germline assignment: CDR1 MNHEY and CDR2 SVGAGI. DNA of the CDR3: TGTGCCAGCAGTTCGGGAGCGGTTTACGAGCAGTACTTC. Translated: CASSSGAVYEQYF.

The chain recombines TRBV3-1 (or the pseudogene TRBV3-2) with TRBJ1-3; possibly TRBD1 for D (5 bases). V dropped 4 bases and J dropped 0 bases, with 16 bases sitting between them. Looked up from germline, CDR1 is LGHDT and CDR2 is YNNKEL (reference sequence). This CDR3 is 17 amino acids long. Here the CDR3 DNA reads TGTGCCAGCAGCCCCCAAACGGACACGAGCTCTGGAAACACCATATATTTT. This codes for CASSPQTDTSSGNTIYF.

This chain connects TRBV21-1 to TRBJ1-4. TRBV21-1 counts as a pseudogene. CDR3 length: 17 amino acids. The CDR3 sequence: CASSKKVSGPTGEKLFF. The CDR3, as DNA: TGTGCCAGCAGCAAAAAAGTCTCGGGCCCCACGGGGGAAAAACTGTTTTTT.

The rearrangement uses TRBV5-5 and TRBJ1-3; D is possibly TRBD1 (6 bases). The V end lost 2 bases, the J end lost 4 bases, and 16 bases lay between the germline ends. Germline assignment: CDR1 SGHKS and CDR2 YYEKEE (reference sequence). CDR3 length equals 16 residues. The chain's CDR3 is CASSFAGALGGNTIYF. CDR3 nucleotides: TGTGCCAGCAGCTTCGCAGGGGCCCTGGGAGGAAACACCATATATTTT.

The J gene is TRBJ1-3, the V gene TRBV3-1 (or the pseudogene TRBV3-2); D is undetermined. This CDR3 contains 13 residues. Looked up from germline, CDR1 is LGHDT and CDR2 is YNNKEL (reference sequence). Trimming took off 0 bases at V and 4 bases at J, with 4 bases between the two ends. CDR3 sequence (DNA): TGTGCCAGCAGCCAAGATAGCGGAAACACCATATATTTT. Its translation: CASSQDSGNTIYF.

This sequence joins TRBV15 and TRBJ2-2; the D is unclear. With 0 bases removed from V and 1 base from J, the gap between germline ends came to 6 bases. Germline CDR1 and CDR2: LNHNV and YYDKDF (reference sequence). There are 15 residues in the CDR3. CDR3 coding DNA: TGTGCCACCAGCAGAGACTTGGGGAACACCGGGGAGCTGTTTTTT. Its protein is CATSRDLGNTGELFF.

The gene calls are TRBV6-5 and TRBJ1-1, with D perhaps TRBD1 (5 bases). Per germline, CDR1 MNHEY and CDR2 SVGAGI. V lost 6 bases and J 5 bases, leaving 19 bases between the germline ends. The CDR3 length is 15 residues. The CDR3 is CASRGGAGLVTEAFF. CDR3 nucleotides: TGTGCCAGCAGGGGGGGAGCAGGGCTTGTTACTGAAGCTTTCTTT.

The genes are TRBV6-4 and TRBJ1-6, with D hard to call. V lost 2 bases, J lost 13 bases, and 12 bases lay in between. There are 13 residues in the CDR3. Looked up from germline, CDR1 is MRHNA and CDR2 is SNTAGT. The CDR3 DNA is TGTGCCAGCAGTGACCATCAAATTGGGCCCCTCCACTTT. Translation: CASSDHQIGPLHF.

The genes are TRBV7-9 and TRBJ2-5; 11 positions agree with TRBD2. The CDR3 has 16 residues. V shed 5 bases, J shed 2 bases, and the junction held 7 bases outside the gene matches. The germline gives CDR1 SEHNR, CDR2 FQNEAQ (reference sequence). The CDR3 is CASSPRLAGLQETQYF. DNA of the CDR3: TGTGCCAGCAGCCCGCGACTAGCGGGACTACAAGAGACCCAGTACTTC.

V usage is TRBV5-1 and J usage is TRBJ2-1; possible D gene TRBD1, 6 bases. Trimming stripped 8 bases from V and 4 bases from J, with 22 bases between. The CDR3 length is 16 residues. The germline gives CDR1 SGHRS, CDR2 YFSETQ. CDR3 in DNA: TGCGCCAGTAAGGGGGACGGCCTCGGTTTTTACAATGAGCAGTTCTTC. Translating gives CASKGDGLGFYNEQFF. Variable domain in full (rest from reference TRBV5-1 and TRBJ2-1): KAGVTQTPRYLIKTRGQQVTLSCSPISGHRSVSWYQQTPGQGLQFLFEYFSETQRNKGNFPGRFSGRQFSNSRSEMNVSTLELGDSALYLCASKGDGLGFYNEQFFGPGTRLTVL.

The chain links TRBV7-9 to TRBJ2-4; D is unresolved. This CDR3 has 12 residues. The V gene lost 3 bases and the J gene lost 5 bases, with 5 bases spanning the gap. CDR1 and CDR2 from the germline V gene are SEHNR and FQNEAQ (reference sequence). The CDR3 protein is CASSFGENIQYF. The CDR3 nucleotides are TGTGCCAGCAGCTTTGGGGAAAACATTCAGTACTTC. Filled out from reference TRBV7-9 and TRBJ2-4, the complete variable domain reads DTGVSQNPRHKITKRGQNVTFRCDPISEHNRLYWYRQTLGQGPEFLTYFQNEAQLEKSRLLSDRFSAERPKGSFSTLEIQRTEQGDSAMYLCASSFGENIQYFGAGTRLSVL.

The chain combines TRBV18 with TRBJ1-4, with D possibly TRBD1 on 5 matching bases. CDR3 length equals 13 residues. CDR1 and CDR2 (germline): KGHSH, LQKENI. Trimming took off 4 bases at V and 8 bases at J, with 11 bases between the two ends. For the CDR3, the DNA is TGTGCCAGCTCACGGGGGTTCCAGGAAAAACTGTTTTTT. It codes for CASSRGFQEKLFF.

CDR3 coding DNA: TGTGCCAGTACGGAGGGGGCCCTTGGGGCCAACGTCCTGACTTTC. Protein sequence: CASTEGALGANVLTF. The genes are TRBV19 and TRBJ2-6; perhaps TRBD1 as D (7 bases). V shed 7 bases and J shed 3 bases, with 13 bases lying between them. In germline, CDR1 is LNHDA, CDR2 SQIVND (reference sequence). The CDR3 extends over 15 amino acids. Supplemented by reference TRBV19 and TRBJ2-6, the full variable domain reads DGGITQSPKYLFRKEGQNVTLSCEQNLNHDAMYWYRQDPGQGLRLIYYSQIVNDFQKGDIAEGYSVSREKKESFPLTVTSAQKNPTAFYLCASTEGALGANVLTFGAGSRLTVL.

The chain employs TRBV9 and TRBJ1-6, with TRBD1 matching 8 bases. This CDR3 comprises 15 residues. Germline V gives CDR1 SGDLS, CDR2 YYNGEE. The V and J ends lost 0 bases and 6 bases, in that order; junction bases with no gene match: 2. Written as DNA, the CDR3 is TGTGCCAGCAGCGTAGGCAGGGGGCCTAATTCACCCCTCCACTTT. Protein: CASSVGRGPNSPLHF.

The chain couples TRBV9 to TRBJ1-5, with D perhaps matching TRBD1 (6 bases). The V end lost 0 bases, the J end lost 5 bases, and 12 bases lay between the germline ends. The CDR3 has 15 amino acids. Germline assignment: CDR1 SGDLS and CDR2 YYNGEE. The DNA for the CDR3 is TGTGCCAGCAGCGTAGGTGTCAGGGGCGATCAGCCCCAGCATTTT. Translated, it gives CASSVGVRGDQPQHF. Together with reference TRBV9 and TRBJ1-5, the CDR3 gives the full variable domain: DSGVTQTPKHLITATGQRVTLRCSPRSGDLSVYWYQQSLDQGLQFLIQYYNGEERAKGNILERFSAQQFPDLHSELNLSSLELGDSALYFCASSVGVRGDQPQHFGDGTRLSIL.

V usage is TRBV14 and J usage is TRBJ2-3; no firm D call. The CDR3 runs to 14 residues. Germline V gene lookup returns CDR1 SGHDN and CDR2 FVKESK. The V and J ends lost 3 bases and 3 bases respectively, with 10 bases between them. In DNA form, the CDR3 reads TGTGCCAGCAGCCAGGACCCGCAGACAGATACGCAGTATTTT. Protein: CASSQDPQTDTQYF.

The rearrangement uses TRBV6-2 or TRBV6-3 and TRBJ2-1, with TRBD2 matching over 7 bases. The CDR3 spans 16 residues. The germline V gene encodes CDR1 MNHEY and CDR2 SVGEGT. Trimming at V came to 4 bases and at J to 0 bases, leaving 6 bases not matched to a gene. This chain's CDR3 is CASSSPGGSSYNEQFF. For the CDR3, the DNA is TGTGCCAGCAGTTCTCCGGGGGGAAGCTCCTACAATGAGCAGTTCTTC.

This rearrangement joins TRBV7-2 to TRBJ2-1, with 10 bases aligning to TRBD2. This CDR3 has 14 residues. Trimming cost V 5 bases and J 9 bases; bases outside gene matches: 7. CDR1 SGHTA and CDR2 FQGNSA come from the germline V gene. The CDR3 spells CASSPQSGRAEQFF. The CDR3 nucleotides read TGTGCCAGCAGCCCACAAAGCGGGAGGGCTGAGCAGTTCTTC. Drawing the rest from reference TRBV7-2 and TRBJ2-1, the complete variable domain is GAGVSQSPSNKVTEKGKDVELRCDPISGHTALYWYRQSLGQGLEFLIYFQGNSAPDKSGLPSDRFSAERTGGSVSTLTIQRTQQEDSAVYLCASSPQSGRAEQFFGPGTRLTVL.

V is TRBV19 and J is TRBJ1-2, with D possibly being TRBD1 (6 bases). Trimming took off 3 bases at V and 5 bases at J, with 19 bases between the two ends. The CDR3 runs 16 residues. Germline CDR1 and CDR2: LNHDA and SQIVND (reference sequence). The CDR3 spells CASSMKGVGRRYGYTF. The CDR3 bases are TGTGCCAGTAGTATGAAGGGGGTAGGCCGGCGGTATGGCTACACCTTC.

V and J are TRBV28 and TRBJ1-2; no reliable D call. With 3 bases removed from V and 2 bases from J, the gap between germline ends came to 16 bases. The CDR3 spans 16 residues. In germline, CDR1 is MDHEN, CDR2 SYDVKM. The CDR3 DNA sequence: TGTGCCAGCAGTTTTCCTCCCGGTCGGGAGAACTATGGCTACACCTTC. Translating it yields CASSFPPGRENYGYTF.

V is TRBV6-5 and J is TRBJ2-5; D possibly corresponds to TRBD1 (5 bases). CDR3 length: 14 residues. Trimming removed 5 bases from V and 1 base from J, with 11 bases in between. Germline-derived CDR1 and CDR2 are MNHEY and SVGAGI. In DNA, the CDR3 is TGTGCCAGCAGTCCGACAGAAAGCCAAGAGACCCAGTACTTC. This translates into CASSPTESQETQYF.

The rearrangement joins TRBV10-3 to TRBJ2-5; D not resolved. From germline, CDR1 is ENHRY and CDR2 SYGVKD. Between the trimmed V and J ends, which lost 3 bases and 5 bases, there was a span of 10 bases. CDR3 length: 13 amino acids. DNA of the CDR3: TGTGCCATCAGTGATGGAATGTGGGAGACCCAGTACTTC. It yields the protein CAISDGMWETQYF.

The chain is built from TRBV24-1 and TRBJ2-1, with 10 bases fitting TRBD1. Germline V CDR1 and CDR2: KGHDR, SFDVKD. This CDR3 comprises 16 residues. The J segment lost 6 bases and the V segment lost 4 bases, leaving 8 bases of the junction unmatched. The CDR3 sequence: CATSESGTGASNEQFF. The CDR3 DNA reads as TGTGCCACCAGTGAATCCGGGACAGGGGCTTCCAATGAGCAGTTCTTC.

V is TRBV24-1 and J is TRBJ2-1, with 10 nucleotides matching TRBD2. CDR1 and CDR2 from the germline V gene are KGHDR and SFDVKD. The CDR3 covers 17 residues. After removal of 4 bases from V and 0 bases from J, the junction contained 5 bases not matched to a gene. DNA for the CDR3: TGTGCCACCAGTGACCCTAGCGGGGGCAGCTCCTACAATGAGCAGTTCTTC. Translation: CATSDPSGGSSYNEQFF.

The chain couples TRBV19 to TRBJ1-5, with D maybe TRBD1 (6 bases). V was cut by 2 bases and J by 4 bases, with 15 bases left in between. In germline, CDR1 is LNHDA, CDR2 SQIVND (reference sequence). The CDR3 sequence is 16 residues long. CDR3 sequence: CASSILPGAGNQPQHF. In DNA form, the CDR3 reads TGTGCCAGTAGTATACTACCGGGGGCCGGGAATCAGCCCCAGCATTTT.